One and the same sample provided the 13 T cell receptor beta chains below, sequenced in a study of blood T cell repertoires in COVID-19. Clones were sequenced by immunoSEQ multiplex PCR, and TCRdb holds only the in-frame ones, with some missing. Of fewer than 85,000 clones in the sample, about 82% were seen once. Sequencing was carried out using peripheral blood. The receptors here all came from a woman aged 55-69 years with acute or convalescent COVID-19.

The chain couples TRBV19 to TRBJ1-5, with 8 positions matching TRBD1. The CDR3 covers 16 residues. Germline CDR1 reads LNHDA; CDR2 reads SQIVND (reference sequence). Trimming took 4 bases from V and 0 from J; bases not matched to a gene: 5. For the CDR3, the DNA is TGTGCCAGTAGTACGGCAGGGGGCTATAGCAATCAGCCCCAGCATTTT. It codes for CASSTAGGYSNQPQHF. Filled out from reference TRBV19 and TRBJ1-5, the complete variable domain reads DGGITQSPKYLFRKEGQNVTLSCEQNLNHDAMYWYRQDPGQGLRLIYYSQIVNDFQKGDIAEGYSVSREKKESFPLTVTSAQKNPTAFYLCASSTAGGYSNQPQHFGDGTRLSIL.

Only one count was recorded for this clone. The V gene is TRBV19, the J gene TRBJ1-1; no clear D. The CDR3 contains 15 residues. The V and J ends lost 5 bases and 5 bases respectively, with 18 bases between them. The germline V gene has CDR1 LNHDA and CDR2 SQIVND (reference sequence). The CDR3 sequence: CASSPARSVRTEAFF. The CDR3 DNA reads as TGTGCCAGTAGTCCCGCGAGGAGTGTGAGGACTGAAGCTTTCTTT.

This clone appeared a single time. V is TRBV30 and J is TRBJ1-2, with TRBD1 identical over 11 bases. The CDR3 length is 20 residues. Germline loops: CDR1 GTSNPN, CDR2 SVGIG (reference sequence). V dropped 3 bases and J dropped 3; count of bases not matched to a gene: 21. CDR3 in amino acids: CAWSPDRGRLSGWQHYGYTF. The CDR3, as DNA: TGTGCCTGGAGCCCGGACAGGGGGCGATTAAGTGGGTGGCAGCACTATGGCTACACCTTC. Full variable domain (missing parts from reference TRBV30 and TRBJ1-2): SQTIHQWPATLVQPVGSPLSLECTVEGTSNPNLYWYRQAAGRGLQLLFYSVGIGQISSEVPQNLSASRPQDRQFILSSKKLLLSDSGFYLCAWSPDRGRLSGWQHYGYTFGSGTRLTVV.

This chain uses TRBV30 with TRBJ1-6; 7 bases fit TRBD1. CDR3 length equals 14 residues. The V segment lost 1 base and the J segment 9 bases; nucleotides outside the gene matches: 6. Germline-derived CDR1 and CDR2 are GTSNPN and SVGIG (reference sequence). CDR3 amino acids: CAWSATGVFSPLHF. The CDR3 DNA follows: TGTGCCTGGAGTGCCACAGGGGTGTTTTCACCCCTCCACTTT. Combining the CDR3 with reference TRBV30 and TRBJ1-6 gives the whole variable domain SQTIHQWPATLVQPVGSPLSLECTVEGTSNPNLYWYRQAAGRGLQLLFYSVGIGQISSEVPQNLSASRPQDRQFILSSKKLLLSDSGFYLCAWSATGVFSPLHFGNGTRLTVT.

There are many counts of this clone. V and J are TRBV6-2 or TRBV6-3 and TRBJ1-1; maybe TRBD1 (5 bases). There are 14 residues in the CDR3. Germline V gene lookup returns CDR1 MNHEY and CDR2 SVGEGT. Trimming took off 1 base at V and 9 bases at J, with 15 bases between the two ends. The CDR3 reads CASSYFVGQGKAFF. In DNA form, the CDR3 reads TGTGCCAGCAGTTACTTTGTCGGGCAGGGCAAAGCTTTCTTT.

The chain combines TRBV2 with TRBJ2-2; D perhaps matches TRBD1 (5 bases). Trimming pared 2 bases from V and 5 bases from J, leaving 9 bases between. Per the germline V gene, CDR1 is SNHLY and CDR2 is FYNNEI. This CDR3 region has 14 residues. CDR3 amino acids: CASSELQGTGELFF. In DNA, the CDR3 is TGTGCCAGCAGTGAACTGCAGGGAACCGGGGAGCTGTTTTTT.

CDR3 in DNA: TGTGCCAGTCAACGGGACAGAATCTCTGGAAACACCATATATTTT. Residues: CASQRDRISGNTIYF. The chain joins TRBV19 to TRBJ1-3, with 7 positions matching TRBD1. Germline CDR1 and CDR2: LNHDA and SQIVND (reference sequence). The CDR3 runs to 15 residues. V shed 8 bases, J shed 0 bases, and the junction held 7 bases outside the gene matches.

This chain uses TRBV14 with TRBJ2-1, with TRBD2 matching over 11 bases. CDR3 length: 15 residues. Trimming took 2 bases from V and 7 from J; bases not matched to a gene: 4. Germline lookup yields CDR1 SGHDN and CDR2 FVKESK. The CDR3 DNA is TGTGCCAGCAGCCAACTAGCGGGGGGTCTTAATGAGCAGTTCTTC. It translates to CASSQLAGGLNEQFF.

This chain connects TRBV7-9 to TRBJ1-3; TRBD1 matches at 7 bases. The CDR3 is made up of 16 amino acids. Per germline, CDR1 SEHNR and CDR2 FQNEAQ (reference sequence). Trimming cost V 4 bases and J 0 bases; bases outside gene matches: 6. The chain's CDR3 is CASSSWTGSSGNTIYF. The CDR3 coding sequence is TGTGCCAGCAGCTCTTGGACAGGCTCCTCTGGAAACACCATATATTTT.

V gene TRBV9 combines with J gene TRBJ1-1; 8 nucleotides match TRBD1. Germline CDR1 reads SGDLS; CDR2 reads YYNGEE. V gave up 4 bases and J gave up 2 bases; unmatched junction bases: 10. The CDR3 has 16 residues. The CDR3 DNA reads as TGTGCCAGCAGCCCCCAACAGGGGGGCGGAAACACTGAAGCTTTCTTT. Amino acid sequence: CASSPQQGGGNTEAFF.

In its sample, this clone was seen once. The rearrangement joins TRBV6-5 to TRBJ2-7; D is undetermined. Germline CDR1 and CDR2: MNHEY and SVGAGI. V lost 9 bases and J lost 2, with 14 bases in between. The CDR3 totals 13 residues. The CDR3 is CASPRTVPYEQYV. The CDR3 DNA reads as TGTGCCAGTCCCCGAACAGTTCCCTACGAGCAGTACGTC.

The rearrangement links TRBV5-1 to TRBJ1-1; 9 bases are shared with TRBD1. The CDR3 has 15 residues. Germline V gene lookup returns CDR1 SGHRS and CDR2 YFSETQ. The J segment lost 4 bases and the V segment lost 4 bases, leaving 8 bases of the junction unmatched. Here the CDR3 reads CASSQQGQGGTEAFF. Written as DNA, the CDR3 is TGCGCCAGCAGCCAGCAGGGACAGGGAGGCACTGAAGCTTTCTTT.

The chain has TRBV24-1 and TRBJ1-4, with D maybe TRBD1 (6 bases). The CDR3 runs to 16 residues. Deletions cut 3 bases from V and 4 bases from J, with 14 bases between. Per germline, CDR1 KGHDR and CDR2 SFDVKD. This CDR3 reads CATSDGQSVGNEKLFF. The CDR3 coding sequence is TGTGCCACCAGTGATGGACAGTCCGTGGGTAATGAAAAACTGTTTTTT.